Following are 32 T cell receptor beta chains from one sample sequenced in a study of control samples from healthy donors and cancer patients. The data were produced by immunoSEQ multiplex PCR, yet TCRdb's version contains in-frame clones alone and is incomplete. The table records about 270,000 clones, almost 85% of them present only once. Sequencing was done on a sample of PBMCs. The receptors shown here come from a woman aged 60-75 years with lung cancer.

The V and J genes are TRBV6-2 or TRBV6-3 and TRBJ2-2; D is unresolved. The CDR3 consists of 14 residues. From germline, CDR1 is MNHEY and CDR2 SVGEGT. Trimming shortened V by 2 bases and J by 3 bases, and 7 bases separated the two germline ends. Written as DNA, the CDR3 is TGTGCCAGCAGTTACAGCCTATACACCGGGGAGCTGTTTTTT. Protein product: CASSYSLYTGELFF.

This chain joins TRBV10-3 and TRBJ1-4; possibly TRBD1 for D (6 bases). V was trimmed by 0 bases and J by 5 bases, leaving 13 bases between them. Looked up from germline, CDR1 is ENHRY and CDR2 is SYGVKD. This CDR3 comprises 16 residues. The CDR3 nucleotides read TGTGCCATCAGTGAGTCACTCGACAGGACAAATGAAAAACTGTTTTTT. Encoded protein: CAISESLDRTNEKLFF.

In DNA, the CDR3 is TGTGCCAGCAGGGGGGATGACTATGGCTACACCTTC. Its protein is CASRGDDYGYTF. V and J are TRBV2 and TRBJ1-2, with TRBD1 as a possible D gene (5 bases). V lost 6 bases to trimming and J lost 3 bases, with 8 bases between them. The CDR3 is 12 amino acids. The germline V gene encodes CDR1 SNHLY and CDR2 FYNNEI.

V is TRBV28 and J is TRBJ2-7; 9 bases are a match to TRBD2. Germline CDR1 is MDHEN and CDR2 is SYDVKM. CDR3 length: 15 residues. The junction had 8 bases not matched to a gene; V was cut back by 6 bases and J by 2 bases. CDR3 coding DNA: TGTGCCAGCAGGCCTTCAGGCGGGAGGGCCTACGAGCAGTACTTC. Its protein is CASRPSGGRAYEQYF.

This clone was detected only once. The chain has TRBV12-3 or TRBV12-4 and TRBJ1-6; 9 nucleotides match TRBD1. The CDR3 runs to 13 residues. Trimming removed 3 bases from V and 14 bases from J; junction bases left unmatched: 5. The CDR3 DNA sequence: TGTGCCAGCAGTTTTGGGACAGGGCGGTCCCTCCACTTT. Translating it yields CASSFGTGRSLHF.

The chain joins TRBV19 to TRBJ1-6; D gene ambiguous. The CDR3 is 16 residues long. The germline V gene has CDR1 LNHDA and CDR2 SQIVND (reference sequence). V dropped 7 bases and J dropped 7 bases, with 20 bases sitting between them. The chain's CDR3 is CASTNREAGKNSPLHF. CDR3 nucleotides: TGTGCCAGTACCAACCGGGAGGCGGGAAAAAATTCACCCCTCCACTTT. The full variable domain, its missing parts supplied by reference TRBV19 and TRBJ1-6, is DGGITQSPKYLFRKEGQNVTLSCEQNLNHDAMYWYRQDPGQGLRLIYYSQIVNDFQKGDIAEGYSVSREKKESFPLTVTSAQKNPTAFYLCASTNREAGKNSPLHFGNGTRLTVT.

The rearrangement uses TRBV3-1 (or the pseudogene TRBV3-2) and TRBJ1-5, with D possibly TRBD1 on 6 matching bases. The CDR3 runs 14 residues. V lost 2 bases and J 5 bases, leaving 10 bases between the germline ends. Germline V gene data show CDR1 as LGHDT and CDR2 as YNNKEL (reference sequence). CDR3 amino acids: CASSQSGADQPQHF. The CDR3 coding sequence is TGTGCCAGCAGCCAATCAGGGGCGGATCAGCCCCAGCATTTT.

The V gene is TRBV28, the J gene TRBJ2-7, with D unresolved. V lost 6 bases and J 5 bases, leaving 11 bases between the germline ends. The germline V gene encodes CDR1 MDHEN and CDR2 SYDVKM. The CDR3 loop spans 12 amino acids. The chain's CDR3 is CASRSGQNEQYF. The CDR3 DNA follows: TGTGCCAGCAGGTCCGGTCAGAACGAGCAGTACTTC.

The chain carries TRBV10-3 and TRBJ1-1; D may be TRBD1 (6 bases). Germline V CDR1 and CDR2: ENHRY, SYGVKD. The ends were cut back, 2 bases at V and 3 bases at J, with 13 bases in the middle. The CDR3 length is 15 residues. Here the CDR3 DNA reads TGTGCCATCAGTGAGAATGGCAGGGGATACACTGAAGCTTTCTTT. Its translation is CAISENGRGYTEAFF.

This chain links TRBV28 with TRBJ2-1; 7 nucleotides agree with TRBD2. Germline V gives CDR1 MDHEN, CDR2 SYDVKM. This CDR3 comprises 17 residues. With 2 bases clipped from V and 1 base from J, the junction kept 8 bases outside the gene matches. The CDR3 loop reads CASSLIGGSYSYNEQFF. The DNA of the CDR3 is TGTGCCAGCAGTTTAATCGGCGGGAGTTATTCCTACAATGAGCAGTTCTTC. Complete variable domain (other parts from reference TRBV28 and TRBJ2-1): DVKVTQSSRYLVKRTGEKVFLECVQDMDHENMFWYRQDPGLGLRLIYFSYDVKMKEKGDIPEGYSVSREKKERFSLILESASTNQTSMYLCASSLIGGSYSYNEQFFGPGTRLTVL.

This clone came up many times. CDR3 in DNA: TGCGCCAGCAGCTCCGAACCCGGGACAGCTCGGCCCACCTTC. Residues: CASSSEPGTARPTF. V is TRBV5-1 and J is TRBJ1-2; 7 bases are shared with TRBD1. The V gene end was trimmed by 3 bases and the J gene end by 13 bases; junction bases not matched to a gene: 15. The CDR3 length is 14 residues. Germline V lookup: CDR1 SGHRS, CDR2 YFSETQ. The full variable domain, in which reference TRBV5-1 and TRBJ1-2 provide the parts outside the CDR3, is KAGVTQTPRYLIKTRGQQVTLSCSPISGHRSVSWYQQTPGQGLQFLFEYFSETQRNKGNFPGRFSGRQFSNSRSEMNVSTLELGDSALYLCASSSEPGTARPTFGSGTRLTVV.

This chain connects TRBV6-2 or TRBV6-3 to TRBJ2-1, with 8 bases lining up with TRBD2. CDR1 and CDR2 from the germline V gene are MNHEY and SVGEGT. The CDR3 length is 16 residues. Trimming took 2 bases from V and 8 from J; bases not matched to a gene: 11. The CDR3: CASSYPEGLVFDEQFF. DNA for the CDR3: TGTGCCAGCAGTTACCCTGAGGGACTAGTTTTCGATGAGCAGTTCTTC.

The CDR3 loop reads CASSLFPGDNYEQYF. The CDR3, as DNA: TGTGCCAGCAGTTTATTCCCGGGAGACAACTACGAGCAGTACTTC. This chain links TRBV28 with TRBJ2-7, with D possibly TRBD2 on 6 matching bases. There are 15 residues in the CDR3. CDR1 and CDR2 (germline): MDHEN, SYDVKM. Trimming shortened V by 1 base and J by 3 bases, and 13 bases separated the two germline ends.

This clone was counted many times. The CDR3 protein is CASSLVAGEDEQFF. As DNA, the CDR3 is TGCGCCAGCAGCTTAGTAGCGGGAGAGGATGAGCAGTTCTTC. The chain couples TRBV5-1 to TRBJ2-1; 9 bases are shared with TRBD2. The CDR3 has 14 amino acids. Losses at the gene ends were 2 bases for V and 8 bases for J; bases not matched to a gene: 5. Germline assignment: CDR1 SGHRS and CDR2 YFSETQ.

The CDR3 loop reads CASRPGQGIENSPLHF. The CDR3 DNA reads as TGTGCCAGTAGACCGGGACAGGGAATAGAGAATTCACCCCTCCACTTT. The chain links TRBV19 to TRBJ1-6; 9 bases are a match to TRBD1. The CDR3 has 16 amino acids. V was clipped by 6 bases and J by 7 bases; unmatched bases: 10. Germline CDR1 and CDR2: LNHDA and SQIVND (reference sequence). Full variable domain (remainder filled in from reference TRBV19 and TRBJ1-6): DGGITQSPKYLFRKEGQNVTLSCEQNLNHDAMYWYRQDPGQGLRLIYYSQIVNDFQKGDIAEGYSVSREKKESFPLTVTSAQKNPTAFYLCASRPGQGIENSPLHFGNGTRLTVT.

CDR3 sequence reads: CASTETGRNTEAFF. In nucleotides, the CDR3 is TGTGCCAGCACCGAAACCGGGCGGAACACTGAAGCTTTCTTT. This chain joins TRBV2 and TRBJ1-1, with D uncertain. The V end lost 7 bases, the J end lost 1 base, and 13 bases lay between the germline ends. The CDR3 contains 14 residues. CDR1 and CDR2 from the germline V gene are SNHLY and FYNNEI.

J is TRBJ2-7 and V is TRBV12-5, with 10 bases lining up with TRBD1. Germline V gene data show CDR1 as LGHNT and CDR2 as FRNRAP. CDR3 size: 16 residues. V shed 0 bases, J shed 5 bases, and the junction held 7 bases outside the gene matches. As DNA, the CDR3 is TGTGCTAGTGGTTTGGTCCGGGACAGGGGTCAGGACGAGCAGTACTTC. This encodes CASGLVRDRGQDEQYF.

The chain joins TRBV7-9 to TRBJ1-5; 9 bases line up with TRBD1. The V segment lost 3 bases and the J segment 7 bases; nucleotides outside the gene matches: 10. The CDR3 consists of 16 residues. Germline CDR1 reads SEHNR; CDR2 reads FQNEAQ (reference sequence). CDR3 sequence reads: CASSFSTGQGRQPQHF. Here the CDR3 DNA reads TGTGCCAGCAGCTTCAGTACCGGACAGGGGAGGCAGCCCCAGCATTTT. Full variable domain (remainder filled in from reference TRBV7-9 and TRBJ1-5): DTGVSQNPRHKITKRGQNVTFRCDPISEHNRLYWYRQTLGQGPEFLTYFQNEAQLEKSRLLSDRFSAERPKGSFSTLEIQRTEQGDSAMYLCASSFSTGQGRQPQHFGDGTRLSIL.

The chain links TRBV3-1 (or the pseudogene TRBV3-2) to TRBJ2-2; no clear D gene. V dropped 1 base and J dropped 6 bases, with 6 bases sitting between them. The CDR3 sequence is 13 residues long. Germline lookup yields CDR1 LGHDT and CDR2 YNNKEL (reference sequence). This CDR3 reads CASSQVGAGELFF. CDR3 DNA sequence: TGTGCCAGCAGCCAAGTCGGTGCCGGGGAGCTGTTTTTT.

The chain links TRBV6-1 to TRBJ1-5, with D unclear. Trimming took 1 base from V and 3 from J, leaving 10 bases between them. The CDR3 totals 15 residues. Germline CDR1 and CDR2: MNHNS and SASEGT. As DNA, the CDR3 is TGTGCCAGCAGTGAAGGGTCAGGTCCCAATCAGCCCCAGCATTTT. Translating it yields CASSEGSGPNQPQHF.

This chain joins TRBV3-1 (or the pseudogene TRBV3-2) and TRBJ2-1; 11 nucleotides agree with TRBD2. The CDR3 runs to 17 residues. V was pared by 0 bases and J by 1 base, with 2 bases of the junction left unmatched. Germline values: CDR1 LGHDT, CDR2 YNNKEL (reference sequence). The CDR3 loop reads CASSQDWTSGSYNEQFF. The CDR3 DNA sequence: TGTGCCAGCAGCCAAGATTGGACTAGCGGGTCCTACAATGAGCAGTTCTTC.

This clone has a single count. CDR3 residues: CSASLQNSQFF. The CDR3 DNA reads as TGCAGTGCTAGCCTCCAGAATTCCCAGTTCTTC. The genes are TRBV20-1 and TRBJ2-1; D uncertain. V lost 3 bases and J 13 bases, leaving 13 bases between the germline ends. The CDR3 extends over 11 amino acids. Per the germline V gene, CDR1 is DFQATT and CDR2 is SNEGSKA (reference sequence).

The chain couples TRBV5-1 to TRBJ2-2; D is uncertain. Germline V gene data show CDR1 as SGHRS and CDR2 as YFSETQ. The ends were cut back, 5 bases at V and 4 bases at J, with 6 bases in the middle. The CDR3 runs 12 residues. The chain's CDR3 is CASRGSTGELFF. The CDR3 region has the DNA TGCGCCAGCAGGGGATCCACCGGGGAGCTGTTTTTT.

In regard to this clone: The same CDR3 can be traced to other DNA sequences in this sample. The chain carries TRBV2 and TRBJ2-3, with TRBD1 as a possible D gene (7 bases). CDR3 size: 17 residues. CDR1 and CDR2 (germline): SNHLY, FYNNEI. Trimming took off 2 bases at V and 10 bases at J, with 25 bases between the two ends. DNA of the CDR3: TGTGCCAGCAGTGAACGGGGGATCGGGGCAGGGGGTGTCCCGCAGTATTTT. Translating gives CASSERGIGAGGVPQYF.

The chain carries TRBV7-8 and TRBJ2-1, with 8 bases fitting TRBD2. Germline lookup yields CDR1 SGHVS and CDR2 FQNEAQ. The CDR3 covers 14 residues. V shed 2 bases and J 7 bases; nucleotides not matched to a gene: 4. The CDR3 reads CASSLLTSENEQFF. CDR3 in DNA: TGTGCCAGCAGCTTACTGACTAGCGAGAATGAGCAGTTCTTC.

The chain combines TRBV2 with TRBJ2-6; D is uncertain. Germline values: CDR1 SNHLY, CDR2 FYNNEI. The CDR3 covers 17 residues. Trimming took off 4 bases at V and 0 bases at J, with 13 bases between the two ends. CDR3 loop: CASSGGQFLSGANVLTF. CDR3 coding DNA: TGTGCCAGCAGTGGAGGTCAGTTTCTCTCTGGGGCCAACGTCCTGACTTTC.

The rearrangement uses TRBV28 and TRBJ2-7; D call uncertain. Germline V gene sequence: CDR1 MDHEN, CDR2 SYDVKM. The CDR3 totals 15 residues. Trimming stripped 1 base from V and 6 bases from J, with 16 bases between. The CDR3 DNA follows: TGTGCCAGCAGTTTATTTGTCCTCACAAAGCGCGAGCAGTACTTC. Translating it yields CASSLFVLTKREQYF. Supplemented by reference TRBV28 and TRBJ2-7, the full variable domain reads DVKVTQSSRYLVKRTGEKVFLECVQDMDHENMFWYRQDPGLGLRLIYFSYDVKMKEKGDIPEGYSVSREKKERFSLILESASTNQTSMYLCASSLFVLTKREQYFGPGTRLTVT.

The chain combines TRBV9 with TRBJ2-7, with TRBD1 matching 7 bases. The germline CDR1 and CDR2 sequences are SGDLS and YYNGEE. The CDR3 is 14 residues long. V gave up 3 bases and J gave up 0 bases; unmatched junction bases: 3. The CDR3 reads CASSARDSSYEQYF. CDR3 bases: TGTGCCAGCAGCGCAAGGGACAGCTCCTACGAGCAGTACTTC.

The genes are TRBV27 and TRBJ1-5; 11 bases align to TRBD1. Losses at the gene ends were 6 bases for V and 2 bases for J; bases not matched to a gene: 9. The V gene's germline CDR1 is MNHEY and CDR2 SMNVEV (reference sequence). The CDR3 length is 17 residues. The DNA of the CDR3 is TGTGCCAGCAGAGAGGACAGGGGGCGGTTCGGCAATCAGCCCCAGCATTTT. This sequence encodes CASREDRGRFGNQPQHF.

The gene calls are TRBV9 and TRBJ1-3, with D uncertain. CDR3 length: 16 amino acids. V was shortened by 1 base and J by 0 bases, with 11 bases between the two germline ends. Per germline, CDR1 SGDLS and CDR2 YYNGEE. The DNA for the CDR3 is TGTGCCAGCAGCGTACGAGGTGACATCTCTGGAAACACCATATATTTT. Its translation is CASSVRGDISGNTIYF.

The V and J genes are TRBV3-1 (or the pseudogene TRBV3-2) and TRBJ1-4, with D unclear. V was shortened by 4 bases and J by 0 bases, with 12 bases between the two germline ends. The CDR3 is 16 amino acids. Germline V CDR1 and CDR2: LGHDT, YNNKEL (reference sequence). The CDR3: CASSPLAAATNEKLFF. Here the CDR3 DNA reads TGTGCCAGCAGCCCCCTCGCGGCGGCAACTAATGAAAAACTGTTTTTT.

CDR3 sequence (DNA): TGCGCCAGCAGCGAGGGACAGGGGAACACTGAAGCTTTCTTT. Its protein is CASSEGQGNTEAFF. This rearrangement joins TRBV5-1 to TRBJ1-1, with 9 bases aligning to TRBD1. CDR1 is SGHRS, CDR2 YFSETQ, per germline. J lost 1 base, V lost 4 bases, and 2 bases had no gene match. This CDR3 region has 14 residues.